The 11 T cell receptor beta chains given below trace back to one sample, sequenced in a study of Ad26.COV2.S vaccination and SARS-CoV-2 variants. Stated treatment: around 19 received Ad26.COV2.S at low or high dose, single or two shots; about 5 received placebo; per-sample allocation not given. Specimens were obtained on day 63 following the first vaccine or placebo injection. TCRdb's copy holds only in-frame clones and misses some; the assay was immunoSEQ multiplex PCR. The sample has approximately 400,000 clones; 70% to 90% are singletons. The starting material was peripheral blood, obtained in a trial of Ad26.COV2.S vaccine versus placebo. The source of these receptors is a person aged 18-65 years who received the Ad26.COV2.S COVID-19 vaccine or a placebo.

The J gene is TRBJ2-2, the V gene TRBV18; 9 bases are a match to TRBD1. The J segment lost 4 bases and the V segment lost 3 bases, leaving 15 bases of the junction unmatched. The CDR3 covers 19 residues. Looked up from germline, CDR1 is KGHSH and CDR2 is LQKENI. In DNA, the CDR3 is TGTGCCAGCTCACCGGGACAGGGATTCGTTGGAAGGGGCACCGGGGAGCTGTTTTTT. Translation gives CASSPGQGFVGRGTGELFF.

The rearrangement joins TRBV11-2 to TRBJ2-7; 10 nucleotides line up with TRBD2. The V segment lost 5 bases and the J segment 3 bases; nucleotides outside the gene matches: 10. Germline CDR1 reads SGHAT; CDR2 reads FQNNGV. The CDR3 is 16 amino acids. The CDR3 sequence is CASSTPQLAGSYEQYF. As DNA, the CDR3 is TGTGCCAGCAGCACCCCCCAACTAGCGGGAAGCTACGAGCAGTACTTC.

The CDR3 protein is CASSPPSGGLGYNEQFF. The CDR3 DNA sequence: TGTGCCAGCTCACCCCCGTCCGGGGGGCTGGGATACAATGAGCAGTTCTTC. V gene TRBV18 combines with J gene TRBJ2-1; tentatively, D is TRBD2 (7 bases). Per germline, CDR1 KGHSH and CDR2 LQKENI. Deletions cut 3 bases from V and 4 bases from J, with 19 bases between. CDR3 size: 17 residues.

The chain combines TRBV9 with TRBJ2-3; D gene uncertain. Trimming removed 4 bases at V and 4 bases at J, with 4 bases between. Germline V CDR1 and CDR2: SGDLS, YYNGEE. CDR3 length equals 11 residues. The DNA for the CDR3 is TGTGCCAGCAGCAGGTCAGATACGCAGTATTTT. Its protein is CASSRSDTQYF.

V and J are TRBV28 and TRBJ2-2, with TRBD1 as a possible D gene (6 bases). The germline gives CDR1 MDHEN, CDR2 SYDVKM. Trimming cost V 6 bases and J 0 bases, with 8 bases left between them. CDR3 length: 14 residues. The chain's CDR3 is CASSGDTNTGELFF. DNA of the CDR3: TGTGCCAGCAGCGGGGACACGAACACCGGGGAGCTGTTTTTT.

This chain connects TRBV9 to TRBJ2-7; the match to TRBD1 covers 12 bases. After removal of 3 bases from V and 5 bases from J, the junction contained 6 bases not matched to a gene. This CDR3 has 15 residues. Germline V gene lookup returns CDR1 SGDLS and CDR2 YYNGEE. This chain's CDR3 is CASSATGQGAHEQYF. CDR3 DNA: TGTGCCAGCAGCGCCACGGGACAGGGGGCTCACGAGCAGTACTTC.

This sequence joins TRBV19 and TRBJ2-3; D might be TRBD2 (5 bases). CDR3 length equals 15 residues. Trimming removed 5 bases at V and 0 bases at J, with 12 bases between. Germline V gene lookup returns CDR1 LNHDA and CDR2 SQIVND (reference sequence). The CDR3: CASSGLRTSTDTQYF. As DNA, the CDR3 is TGTGCCAGTAGTGGACTCCGTACCAGCACAGATACGCAGTATTTT.

The CDR3 here is CASRTGGSNEKLFF. Written as DNA, the CDR3 is TGTGCCAGCAGGACAGGGGGCTCTAATGAAAAACTGTTTTTT. The chain employs TRBV5-4 and TRBJ1-4; 10 bases agree with TRBD1. Germline CDR1 SGHNT, CDR2 YYREEE (reference sequence). J gave up 3 bases and V 5 bases, and 1 base lay outside the gene matches. The CDR3 sequence is 14 residues long. Full variable domain (missing parts from reference TRBV5-4 and TRBJ1-4): ETGVTQSPTHLIKTRGQQVTLRCSSQSGHNTVSWYQQALGQGPQFIFQYYREEENGRGNFPPRFSGLQFPNYSSELNVNALELDDSALYLCASRTGGSNEKLFFGSGTQLSVL.

This chain connects TRBV19 to TRBJ1-5; D uncertain. The CDR3 is made up of 12 amino acids. Germline V gives CDR1 LNHDA, CDR2 SQIVND (reference sequence). Trimming shortened V by 6 bases and J by 4 bases, and 7 bases separated the two germline ends. CDR3 sequence reads: CASSLWNQPQHF. CDR3 nucleotides: TGTGCCAGTAGCTTGTGGAATCAGCCCCAGCATTTT.

CDR3: CASLGGRARETQYF. The DNA of the CDR3 is TGTGCCTCCTTAGGAGGGAGGGCCCGGGAGACCCAGTACTTC. This chain connects TRBV28 to TRBJ2-5; 7 positions agree with TRBD2. Germline V gives CDR1 MDHEN, CDR2 SYDVKM. With 11 bases clipped from V and 5 bases from J, the junction kept 14 bases outside the gene matches. The length of the CDR3 is 14 residues. Complete variable domain (other parts from reference TRBV28 and TRBJ2-5): DVKVTQSSRYLVKRTGEKVFLECVQDMDHENMFWYRQDPGLGLRLIYFSYDVKMKEKGDIPEGYSVSREKKERFSLILESASTNQTSMYLCASLGGRARETQYFGPGTRLLVL.

The chain has TRBV7-2 and TRBJ1-2; weak D call: TRBD1 (5 bases). The CDR3 runs 13 residues. The germline V gene encodes CDR1 SGHTA and CDR2 FQGNSA. V was pared by 6 bases and J by 6 bases, with 14 bases between. The CDR3 region has the DNA TGTGCCAGCAGGATCAGGGTGGAAAATGGCTACACCTTC. Translating gives CASRIRVENGYTF.